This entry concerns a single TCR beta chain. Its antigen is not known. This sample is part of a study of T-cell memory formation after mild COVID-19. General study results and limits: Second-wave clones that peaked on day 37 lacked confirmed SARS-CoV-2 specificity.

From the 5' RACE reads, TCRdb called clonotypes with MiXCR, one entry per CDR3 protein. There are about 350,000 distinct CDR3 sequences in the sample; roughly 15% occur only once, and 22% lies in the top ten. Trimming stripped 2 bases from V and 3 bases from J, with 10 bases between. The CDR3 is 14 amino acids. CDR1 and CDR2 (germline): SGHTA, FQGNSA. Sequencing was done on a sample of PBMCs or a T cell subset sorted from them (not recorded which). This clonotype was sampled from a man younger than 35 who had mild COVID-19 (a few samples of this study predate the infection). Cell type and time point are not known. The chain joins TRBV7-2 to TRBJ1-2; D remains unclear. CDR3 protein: CASSLMGSDYGYTF. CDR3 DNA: TGTGCCAGCAGCTTAATGGGGTCGGACTATGGCTACACCTTC.